This passage covers 32 T cell receptor beta chains from one sample sequenced in a study of regulatory T cells in long-lasting Graves disease. The TCR beta library used iRepertoire HTBI primers with Arm-PCR amplification of CDR3. TCRdb processed the multiplex PCR reads anew with MiXCR; each CDR3 protein has one entry. This sample carries 360,000 or so distinct CDR3 sequences, around 17% of them seen once, and the ten largest clones take 25% to 30%. Time point defined: newly diagnosed GD, antithyroid drugs for less than 3 months. PBMC RNA served as the TCR library source. These data were also reused for a study on T cells in Graves' hyperthyroidism and ophthalmopathy.

The sample in question was peripheral blood mononuclear cells (PBMCs), obtained at new diagnosis, from a patient treated with antithyroid drugs. The receptor source for this set is a man aged 35 to 55 with Graves disease.

In this sample, this clonotype turned up once. The chain uses TRBV6-2 or TRBV6-3 and TRBJ1-4; unclear D gene. Trimming removed 6 bases from V and 8 bases from J, with 16 bases in between. This CDR3 has 14 residues. Germline V gene sequence: CDR1 MNHEY, CDR2 SVGEGT. This CDR3 is CASSLPTGVEKLFF. DNA for the CDR3: TGTGCCAGCAGCCTCCCGACGGGCGTCGAAAAACTGTTTTTT.

This clonotype was observed many times. The chain joins TRBV10-2 to TRBJ2-1, with 9 bases aligning to TRBD2. Per the germline V gene, CDR1 is WSHSY and CDR2 is SAAADI. The CDR3 totals 15 residues. J gave up 2 bases and V 6 bases, and 5 bases lay outside the gene matches. The CDR3 reads CASREGGGAYNEQFF. DNA of the CDR3: TGCGCCAGCAGAGAAGGCGGGGGGGCCTACAATGAGCAGTTCTTC.

This clonotype was detected ten times or more. This chain links TRBV20-1 with TRBJ2-1, with D possibly matching TRBD2 (5 bases). The better agreement between TRBJ2-5 and the DNA end casts doubt on the J call. Per germline, CDR1 DFQATT and CDR2 SNEGSKA (reference sequence). The length of the CDR3 is 14 residues. CDR3 region: CSARRTPLQETQYF. The CDR3 region has the DNA TGCAGTGCTAGGAGGACTCCCTTGCAAGAGACCCAGTACTTC.

As to this clonotype: A single base separates this from a much larger clone, so it may be a read error. The CDR3: CASRGLAGGSYNEQFF. The CDR3 DNA follows: TGTGCCAGCAGGGGACTAGCGGGGGGGTCCTACAATGAGCAGTTCTTC. The chain uses TRBV28 and TRBJ2-1; 16 bases map to TRBD2. Germline CDR1 and CDR2: MDHEN and SYDVKM. The CDR3 runs to 16 residues. J lost 1 base, V lost 6 bases, and 0 bases had no gene match. Filled out from reference TRBV28 and TRBJ2-1, the complete variable domain reads DVKVTQSSRYLVKRTGEKVFLECVQDMDHENMFWYRQDPGLGLRLIYFSYDVKMKEKGDIPEGYSVSREKKERFSLILESASTNQTSMYLCASRGLAGGSYNEQFFGPGTRLTVL.

V and J are TRBV15 and TRBJ1-1, with D perhaps TRBD1 (5 bases). Between the trimmed V and J ends, which lost 3 bases and 4 bases, there was a span of 12 bases. This CDR3 spans 14 amino acids. Germline V gene sequence: CDR1 LNHNV, CDR2 YYDKDF (reference sequence). CDR3 region: CATSSRGQLTEAFF. In nucleotides, the CDR3 is TGTGCCACCAGCAGCAGAGGACAACTCACTGAAGCTTTCTTT.

At least ten counts were recorded for this clonotype. The genes are TRBV27 and TRBJ1-5; D is possibly TRBD1 (6 bases). This CDR3 is 14 amino acids long. The V gene's germline CDR1 is MNHEY and CDR2 SMNVEV (reference sequence). Trimming removed 2 bases at V and 3 bases at J, with 8 bases between. DNA of the CDR3: TGTGCCAGCAGTTTACAGGGGTCCAATCAGCCCCAGCATTTT. Translating gives CASSLQGSNQPQHF.

About this clonotype: This could be a read error, since a much larger clone is one nucleotide away. The V gene is TRBV6-1, the J gene TRBJ2-6, with 10 positions matching TRBD1. Germline assignment: CDR1 MNHNS and CDR2 SASEGT. The CDR3 loop spans 17 amino acids. The junction had 4 bases not matched to a gene; V was cut back by 5 bases and J by 0 bases. CDR3 sequence (DNA): TGTGCCAGCAGTAAAGGACAGGGGGGCTCTGGGGCCAACGTCCTGACTTTC. This gives the protein CASSKGQGGSGANVLTF.

This clonotype was counted many times. The gene calls are TRBV6-2 or TRBV6-3 and TRBJ2-5, with D perhaps matching TRBD2 (6 bases). CDR1 and CDR2 from the germline V gene are MNHEY and SVGEGT. V was pared by 5 bases and J by 5 bases, with 21 bases between. The CDR3 covers 16 residues. In DNA form, the CDR3 reads TGTGCCAGCAGTCGATCGGGACTCATTAAAGGGGAGACCCAGTACTTC. Its protein is CASSRSGLIKGETQYF.

This clonotype was picked up many times. J is TRBJ1-5 and V is TRBV20-1; D not resolved. With 6 bases removed from V and 0 bases from J, the gap between germline ends came to 9 bases. CDR1 and CDR2 (germline): DFQATT, SNEGSKA (reference sequence). The CDR3 is 13 residues long. The DNA of the CDR3 is TGCAGTGCCCGGTCCTTTAGCAATCAGCCCCAGCATTTT. Translating it yields CSARSFSNQPQHF.

V is TRBV5-1 and J is TRBJ2-3; TRBD1 matches at 8 bases. This CDR3 has 14 residues. The V gene's germline CDR1 is SGHRS and CDR2 YFSETQ. V dropped 4 bases and J dropped 4; count of bases not matched to a gene: 5. CDR3 in amino acids: CASSVRQGPDTQYF. Written as DNA, the CDR3 is TGCGCCAGCAGCGTTCGACAGGGGCCAGATACGCAGTATTTT.

This clonotype was detected a few times. The J gene is TRBJ2-3, the V gene TRBV3-1; perhaps TRBD2 as D (5 bases). The CDR3 covers 15 residues. V was trimmed by 4 bases and J by 4 bases, leaving 15 bases between them. Germline V gene lookup returns CDR1 LGHDT and CDR2 YNNKEL (reference sequence). The CDR3 region has the DNA TGTGCCAGCAGCCTCCCGGGGATTGATGCAGATACGCAGTATTTT. Protein sequence: CASSLPGIDADTQYF.

This clonotype was counted ten times or more. The chain couples TRBV20-1 to TRBJ1-6; possibly TRBD1 for D (5 bases). Germline CDR1 DFQATT, CDR2 SNEGSKA (reference sequence). Trimming removed 7 bases at V and 8 bases at J, with 12 bases between. The CDR3 covers 12 residues. CDR3 nucleotide sequence: TGCAGTGTATGGTCGGGGGATTCACCCCTCCACTTT. This gives the protein CSVWSGDSPLHF.

Many counts were recorded for this clonotype. The V gene is TRBV20-1, the J gene TRBJ2-3, with a tentative D call TRBD1 (6 bases). The CDR3 extends over 17 amino acids. Germline CDR1 and CDR2: DFQATT and SNEGSKA (reference sequence). With 0 bases removed from V and 2 bases from J, the gap between germline ends came to 18 bases. In DNA form, the CDR3 reads TGCAGTGCTAGAGATCTTAGAGGGGGAATATTCACAGATACGCAGTATTTT. It codes for CSARDLRGGIFTDTQYF.

This clonotype occurred a few times. The chain uses TRBV7-9 and TRBJ1-2, with D unclear. CDR3 length: 13 amino acids. In germline, CDR1 is SEHNR, CDR2 FQNEAQ (reference sequence). Trimming pared 4 bases from V and 8 bases from J, leaving 14 bases between. As DNA, the CDR3 is TGTGCCAGCAGCTCCCGGGCCCTCCTCGGCTACACCTTC. It codes for CASSSRALLGYTF.

This clonotype was picked up many times. The chain couples TRBV28 to TRBJ1-1, with 8 bases aligning to TRBD1. The CDR3 extends over 14 amino acids. V lost 6 bases and J lost 11; bases outside the gene matches: 14. The germline V gene has CDR1 MDHEN and CDR2 SYDVKM. The CDR3 nucleotides are TGTGCCAGCAGACAAACCGCGGGACAGGACGTCGCTTTCTTT. As protein: CASRQTAGQDVAFF.

This clonotype showed up many times. V usage is TRBV7-2 and J usage is TRBJ2-7, with TRBD2 identical over 7 bases. The V and J ends lost 0 bases and 4 bases, in that order; junction bases with no gene match: 0. The CDR3 has 13 residues. Germline V lookup: CDR1 SGHTA, CDR2 FQGNSA. The DNA of the CDR3 is TGTGCCAGCAGCTTAGCGGGGGGGTACGAGCAGTACTTC. Translating it yields CASSLAGGYEQYF.

V is TRBV7-2 and J is TRBJ2-3; no clear D. Germline V gives CDR1 SGHTA, CDR2 FQGNSA. The CDR3 contains 16 residues. V gave up 0 bases and J gave up 1 base, with 11 bases separating them. The CDR3 DNA sequence: TGTGCCAGCAGCTTAGCGAGTCTGGGCGGCACAGATACGCAGTATTTT. This sequence encodes CASSLASLGGTDTQYF.

This clonotype was counted a few times. The chain employs TRBV2 and TRBJ2-2; no clear D gene. Between the trimmed V and J ends, which lost 6 bases and 0 bases, there was a span of 8 bases. Looked up from germline, CDR1 is SNHLY and CDR2 is FYNNEI. There are 14 residues in the CDR3. The CDR3 here is CASSKHPNTGELFF. In DNA form, the CDR3 reads TGTGCCAGCAGCAAGCACCCGAACACCGGGGAGCTGTTTTTT.

Concerning this clonotype: A much bigger clone sits one base away, suggesting this may be a read error. The rearrangement joins TRBV6-4 to TRBJ1-1; D might be TRBD1 (5 bases). CDR1 and CDR2 from the germline V gene are MRHNA and SNTAGT. The CDR3 runs to 13 residues. V was cut by 4 bases and J by 6 bases, with 12 bases left in between. CDR3 sequence (DNA): TGTGCCAGCAGTGTAGGAGGGACCTCTGAAGCTTTCTTT. As protein: CASSVGGTSEAFF.

This clonotype appeared many times. The genes are TRBV20-1 and TRBJ1-5; unclear D gene. There are 13 residues in the CDR3. Germline assignment: CDR1 DFQATT and CDR2 SNEGSKA (reference sequence). V lost 6 bases and J lost 3, with 12 bases in between. In DNA, the CDR3 is TGCAGTGCCCAATCCGTTGCCAATCAGCCCCAGCATTTT. It yields the protein CSAQSVANQPQHF.

This clonotype appeared many times. J is TRBJ2-5 and V is TRBV24-1; D possibly corresponds to TRBD2 (5 bases). The CDR3 covers 14 residues. Germline V gene lookup returns CDR1 KGHDR and CDR2 SFDVKD. Trimming left V 6 bases short and J 5 bases short, with 15 bases between. The CDR3 region is CATSLTGKRETQYF. The CDR3 bases are TGTGCCACCAGTTTAACGGGAAAACGGGAGACCCAGTACTTC.

In this sample, this clonotype turned up a few times. A much larger clone differs by one base, so this may be a read error. V usage is TRBV7-9 and J usage is TRBJ1-1; D not certain. This CDR3 is 14 amino acids long. Per the germline V gene, CDR1 is SEHNR and CDR2 is FQNEAQ (reference sequence). DNA for the CDR3: TGTGCCGGCAGCTTAGCGGAGGGAAACACTGAAGCTTTCTTT. Protein product: CAGSLAEGNTEAFF.

Ten or more counts support this clonotype. The chain recombines TRBV13 with TRBJ2-1; TRBD2 agrees at 10 bases. The junction had 13 bases not matched to a gene; V was cut back by 4 bases and J by 13 bases. The CDR3 extends over 15 amino acids. The germline CDR1 and CDR2 sequences are PRHDT and FYEKMQ (reference sequence). The CDR3 here is CASSYGLAEGSSQFF. The CDR3 DNA is TGTGCCAGCAGCTACGGACTAGCGGAGGGCTCGTCCCAGTTCTTC. The full variable domain, completed using reference TRBV13 and TRBJ2-1, is AAGVIQSPRHLIKEKRETATLKCYPIPRHDTVYWYQQGPGQDPQFLISFYEKMQSDKGSIPDRFSAQQFSDYHSELNMSSLELGDSALYFCASSYGLAEGSSQFFGPGTRLTVL.

This clonotype was picked up many times. This chain uses TRBV20-1 with TRBJ1-5, with D tentatively TRBD1 (5 bases). CDR3 length: 15 amino acids. The V end lost 5 bases, the J end lost 0 bases, and 14 bases lay between the germline ends. The V gene's germline CDR1 is DFQATT and CDR2 SNEGSKA (reference sequence). CDR3: CSALTQGVSNQPQHF. CDR3 coding DNA: TGCAGTGCTTTAACCCAGGGTGTTAGCAATCAGCCCCAGCATTTT.

For this clonotype: The likely explanation is a read error, given a far larger clone one base away. The chain has TRBV11-3 and TRBJ2-1; 9 nucleotides line up with TRBD2. CDR3 length: 16 amino acids. J gave up 2 bases and V 7 bases, and 9 bases lay outside the gene matches. The germline gives CDR1 SGHNT, CDR2 YENEEA. CDR3 in amino acids: CASNSHGGRAYNEQFF. DNA for the CDR3: TGTGCCAGCAACTCGCACGGCGGGAGGGCCTACAATGAGCAGTTCTTC.

On this clonotype: A read error likely explains this, since a far larger clone differs by one base. The V gene is TRBV2, the J gene TRBJ2-1; TRBD2 is a possible D gene (6 bases). With the DNA end fitting TRBJ2-5 better, the J assignment may be wrong. There are 12 residues in the CDR3. Per the germline V gene, CDR1 is SNHLY and CDR2 is FYNNEI. The CDR3: CTSSKLRDHQYF. As DNA, the CDR3 is TGTACCAGCAGTAAACTGCGGGACCACCAGTACTTC.

V is TRBV3-1 and J is TRBJ1-1; 7 bases map to TRBD1. The junction had 12 bases not matched to a gene; V was cut back by 0 bases and J by 5 bases. The CDR3 spans 17 residues. Germline CDR1 reads LGHDT; CDR2 reads YNNKEL (reference sequence). The CDR3 sequence is CASSQDQTGASWTEAFF. The CDR3 nucleotides are TGTGCCAGCAGCCAAGACCAAACAGGGGCCAGCTGGACTGAAGCTTTCTTT.

Details on this clonotype: This sequence is one base from a far larger clone and is likely a read error. This rearrangement joins TRBV9 to TRBJ1-1; D might be TRBD1 (6 bases). V lost 4 bases and J lost 4, with 14 bases in between. Per germline, CDR1 SGDLS and CDR2 YYNGEE. The CDR3 covers 14 residues. In nucleotides, the CDR3 is TGTGCCAGCAGCCCGAGAGGGGGGAGCACTGAAGCTTTCTTT. This translates into CASSPRGGSTEAFF.

This clonotype was recorded many times. This chain links TRBV12-3 or TRBV12-4 with TRBJ1-1; 7 bases are a match to TRBD1. The CDR3 totals 13 residues. V dropped 4 bases and J dropped 9; count of bases not matched to a gene: 8. CDR3 loop: CASSSRQGNQAFF. DNA for the CDR3: TGTGCCAGCAGTTCACGACAGGGAAACCAAGCTTTCTTT.

About this clonotype itself: A read error is likely, as this CDR3 ends without the conserved phenylalanine or tryptophan. The genes are TRBV5-1 and TRBJ1-1; no clear D gene. The CDR3 length is 13 residues. Trimming removed 0 bases from V and 1 base from J, with 4 bases in between. Germline-derived CDR1 and CDR2 are SGHRS and YFSETQ. The CDR3 here is CASSLERNTEAFL. The CDR3 bases are TGCGCCAGCAGCTTGGAACGGAACACTGAAGCTTTCCTT.

In this sample, this clonotype turned up a few times. V gene TRBV15 combines with J gene TRBJ1-4, with 8 bases fitting TRBD1. CDR1 is LNHNV and CDR2 is YYDKDF in the germline V gene (reference sequence). The CDR3 length is 13 residues. The ends lost 3 bases at V and 8 bases at J; junction bases unmatched: 2. DNA of the CDR3: TGTGCCACCAGCAGGGACAGGGCGGAAAAACTGTTTTTT. It yields the protein CATSRDRAEKLFF. The whole variable domain, filled in from reference TRBV15 and TRBJ1-4, reads DAMVIQNPRYQVTQFGKPVTLSCSQTLNHNVMYWYQQKSSQAPKLLFHYYDKDFNNEADTPDNFQSRRPNTSFCFLDIRSPGLGDTAMYLCATSRDRAEKLFFGSGTQLSVL.

This clonotype was seen ten or more times. J is TRBJ2-5 and V is TRBV20-1; TRBD2 matches 8 bases. J lost 1 base, V lost 2 bases, and 9 bases had no gene match. The CDR3 spans 16 residues. Looked up from germline, CDR1 is DFQATT and CDR2 is SNEGSKA (reference sequence). CDR3 sequence (DNA): TGCAGTGCTAGAAGGGGGTCGAGCGGGGGCCAAGAGACCCAGTACTTC. It codes for CSARRGSSGGQETQYF.